The rows below give T cell receptor beta chains drawn from one sample of a study of T cells in Graves' hyperthyroidism and ophthalmopathy. TCRdb processed the multiplex PCR reads anew with MiXCR; each CDR3 protein has one entry. The sample consists of roughly 500,000 distinct CDR3 sequences, about 14% of them appearing once. Sequencing was done on a sample of blood. These receptors all stem from a woman aged 25 to 39 with Graves' hyperthyroidism that later progressed to Graves' ophthalmopathy. CDR3s include the opening cysteine and the closing phenylalanine or tryptophan.

>TRBV2
CASSEAGVRTDTQYF
>TRBV11-2
CASRSAGTGGAGELFF
>TRBV28
CASTPNRDTGELFF
>TRBV5-1
CASSGDRVGGYTF
>TRBV27
CASSSVEGTLEYGYTF
>TRBV7-2
CASRVVRIQGPYGYTF
>TRBV24-1
CATSGGQDSGANVLTF
>TRBV30
CAWSAQRHEKLFF
>TRBV15
CATSRGKRDYGYTF
>TRBV20-1
CSASLPPETQYF
>TRBV12-3/TRBV12-4
CASSRQGARSNEQFF
>TRBV6-1
CASSLDGVSSYEQYF
>TRBV4-1
CASSQTVLISGNTIYF
>TRBV28
CASSPHTGSSYEQYF
>TRBV14
CASSQGWRDAYEQYF
>TRBV20-1
CSARDPAGGKEQYF
>TRBV12-3/TRBV12-4
CASSFFDGINYEQYF
>TRBV29-1
CSVGRDRVIGEQYF
>TRBV14
CASSQTGRNSPLHF
>TRBV19
CASSIDPPRLAGDDTQYF
>TRBV6-2/TRBV6-3
CASRQLGGSPLHF
>TRBV5-1
CASSLKGQDGELFF
>TRBV12-3/TRBV12-4
CASSPGQHYGYTF
>TRBV28
CASSLITGTVYEQYF
>TRBV18
CASSSGGWDTQYF
>TRBV30
CAWSYSGGTQGNTIYF
>TRBV4-2
CASSQELDVIRANVLTF
>TRBV12-3/TRBV12-4
CASSPGQIDGYTF
>TRBV28
CASSHPLPLVTQGAKNIQYF
>TRBV9
CASSERESVMNTEAFF
>TRBV27
CASSLGGTGIGSTGYTF
>TRBV5-1
CASHRTGSHLTDTQYF